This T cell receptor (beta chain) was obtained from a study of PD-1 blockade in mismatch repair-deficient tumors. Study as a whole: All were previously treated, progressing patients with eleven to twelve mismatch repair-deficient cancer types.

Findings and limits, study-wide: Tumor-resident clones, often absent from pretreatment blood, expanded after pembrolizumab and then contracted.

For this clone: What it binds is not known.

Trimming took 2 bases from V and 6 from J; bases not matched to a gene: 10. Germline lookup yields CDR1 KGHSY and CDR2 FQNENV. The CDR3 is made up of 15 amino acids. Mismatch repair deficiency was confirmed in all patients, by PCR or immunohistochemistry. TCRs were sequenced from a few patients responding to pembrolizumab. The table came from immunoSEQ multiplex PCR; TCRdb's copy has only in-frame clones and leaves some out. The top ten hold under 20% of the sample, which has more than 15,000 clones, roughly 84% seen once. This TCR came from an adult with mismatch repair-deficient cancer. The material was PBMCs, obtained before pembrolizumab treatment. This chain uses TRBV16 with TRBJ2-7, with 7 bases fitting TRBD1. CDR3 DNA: TGTGCCAGCAGCCAAGCCGGGACAGAGCGCGGCGAGCAGTACTTC. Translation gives CASSQAGTERGEQYF.